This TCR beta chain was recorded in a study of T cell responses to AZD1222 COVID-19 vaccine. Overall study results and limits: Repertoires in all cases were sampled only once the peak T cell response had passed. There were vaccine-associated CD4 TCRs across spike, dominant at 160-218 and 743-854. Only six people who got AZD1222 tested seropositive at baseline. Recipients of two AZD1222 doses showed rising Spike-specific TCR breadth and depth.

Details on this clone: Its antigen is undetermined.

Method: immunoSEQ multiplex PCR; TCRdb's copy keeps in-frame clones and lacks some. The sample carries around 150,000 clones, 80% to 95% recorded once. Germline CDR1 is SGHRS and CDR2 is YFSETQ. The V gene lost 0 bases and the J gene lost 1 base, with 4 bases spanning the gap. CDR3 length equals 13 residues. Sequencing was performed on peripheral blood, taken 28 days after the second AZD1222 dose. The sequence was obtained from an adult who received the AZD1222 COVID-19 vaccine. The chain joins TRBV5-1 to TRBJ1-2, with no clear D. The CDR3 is CASSLDSNYGYTF. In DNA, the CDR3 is TGCGCCAGCAGCTTGGACAGTAACTATGGCTACACCTTC.